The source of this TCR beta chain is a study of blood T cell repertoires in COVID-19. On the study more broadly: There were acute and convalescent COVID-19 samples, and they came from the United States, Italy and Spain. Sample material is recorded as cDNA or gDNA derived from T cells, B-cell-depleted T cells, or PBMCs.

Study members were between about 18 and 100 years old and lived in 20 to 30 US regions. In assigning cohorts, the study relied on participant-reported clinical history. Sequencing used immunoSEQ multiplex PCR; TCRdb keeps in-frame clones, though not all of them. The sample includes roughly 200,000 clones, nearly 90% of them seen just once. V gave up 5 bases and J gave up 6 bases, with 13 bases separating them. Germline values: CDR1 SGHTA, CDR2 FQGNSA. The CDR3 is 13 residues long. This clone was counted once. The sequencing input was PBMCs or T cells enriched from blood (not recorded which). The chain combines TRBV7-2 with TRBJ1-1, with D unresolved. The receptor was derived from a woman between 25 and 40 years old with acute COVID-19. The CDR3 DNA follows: TGTGCCAGCAGCGCCTCCTCGAGGGCTGAAGCTTTCTTT. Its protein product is CASSASSRAEAFF.